This T cell receptor (beta chain) was profiled in a study of vaccination effects on CD4 cells after COVID-19. Before any sequencing was done, the ViraFEST assay used viral peptide pools to expand antigen-specific CD4+ T cells. At the end of less than 12 days of culture, CD4+ T cells were isolated. The cohort was immunized with two doses of either the BNT162b2 or mRNA-1273 vaccine. After approximately 2 million PBMC were placed in each well, they were cultured with approximately 9.1 IU/ml IL-2 and approximately 9.6 ug/ml peptides. IL-2 medium took the place of half the medium on both days 3 and 7. Here immunoSEQ multiplex PCR was the method, and the copy in TCRdb shows in-frame clones only, minus some. The sample includes around 69,000 clones, 70% to 85% of them seen just once. With regard to this clone: Its antigen remains unknown.

The sequence was obtained from a human donor who received a COVID-19 vaccine. This specimen was CD4+ T cells from PBMCs cultured with HCoV-229E spike peptides, taken after COVID-19 vaccination.

CDR3 nucleotides: TGTGCCAGCAGCTTGGGGCGTCTTAACTATGGCTACACCTTC. Amino acids: CASSLGRLNYGYTF. The genes are TRBV5-6 and TRBJ1-2; D not resolved. The CDR3 totals 14 residues. Between the trimmed V and J ends, which lost 0 bases and 1 base, there was a span of 7 bases. CDR1 is SGHDT, CDR2 YYEEEE, per germline.